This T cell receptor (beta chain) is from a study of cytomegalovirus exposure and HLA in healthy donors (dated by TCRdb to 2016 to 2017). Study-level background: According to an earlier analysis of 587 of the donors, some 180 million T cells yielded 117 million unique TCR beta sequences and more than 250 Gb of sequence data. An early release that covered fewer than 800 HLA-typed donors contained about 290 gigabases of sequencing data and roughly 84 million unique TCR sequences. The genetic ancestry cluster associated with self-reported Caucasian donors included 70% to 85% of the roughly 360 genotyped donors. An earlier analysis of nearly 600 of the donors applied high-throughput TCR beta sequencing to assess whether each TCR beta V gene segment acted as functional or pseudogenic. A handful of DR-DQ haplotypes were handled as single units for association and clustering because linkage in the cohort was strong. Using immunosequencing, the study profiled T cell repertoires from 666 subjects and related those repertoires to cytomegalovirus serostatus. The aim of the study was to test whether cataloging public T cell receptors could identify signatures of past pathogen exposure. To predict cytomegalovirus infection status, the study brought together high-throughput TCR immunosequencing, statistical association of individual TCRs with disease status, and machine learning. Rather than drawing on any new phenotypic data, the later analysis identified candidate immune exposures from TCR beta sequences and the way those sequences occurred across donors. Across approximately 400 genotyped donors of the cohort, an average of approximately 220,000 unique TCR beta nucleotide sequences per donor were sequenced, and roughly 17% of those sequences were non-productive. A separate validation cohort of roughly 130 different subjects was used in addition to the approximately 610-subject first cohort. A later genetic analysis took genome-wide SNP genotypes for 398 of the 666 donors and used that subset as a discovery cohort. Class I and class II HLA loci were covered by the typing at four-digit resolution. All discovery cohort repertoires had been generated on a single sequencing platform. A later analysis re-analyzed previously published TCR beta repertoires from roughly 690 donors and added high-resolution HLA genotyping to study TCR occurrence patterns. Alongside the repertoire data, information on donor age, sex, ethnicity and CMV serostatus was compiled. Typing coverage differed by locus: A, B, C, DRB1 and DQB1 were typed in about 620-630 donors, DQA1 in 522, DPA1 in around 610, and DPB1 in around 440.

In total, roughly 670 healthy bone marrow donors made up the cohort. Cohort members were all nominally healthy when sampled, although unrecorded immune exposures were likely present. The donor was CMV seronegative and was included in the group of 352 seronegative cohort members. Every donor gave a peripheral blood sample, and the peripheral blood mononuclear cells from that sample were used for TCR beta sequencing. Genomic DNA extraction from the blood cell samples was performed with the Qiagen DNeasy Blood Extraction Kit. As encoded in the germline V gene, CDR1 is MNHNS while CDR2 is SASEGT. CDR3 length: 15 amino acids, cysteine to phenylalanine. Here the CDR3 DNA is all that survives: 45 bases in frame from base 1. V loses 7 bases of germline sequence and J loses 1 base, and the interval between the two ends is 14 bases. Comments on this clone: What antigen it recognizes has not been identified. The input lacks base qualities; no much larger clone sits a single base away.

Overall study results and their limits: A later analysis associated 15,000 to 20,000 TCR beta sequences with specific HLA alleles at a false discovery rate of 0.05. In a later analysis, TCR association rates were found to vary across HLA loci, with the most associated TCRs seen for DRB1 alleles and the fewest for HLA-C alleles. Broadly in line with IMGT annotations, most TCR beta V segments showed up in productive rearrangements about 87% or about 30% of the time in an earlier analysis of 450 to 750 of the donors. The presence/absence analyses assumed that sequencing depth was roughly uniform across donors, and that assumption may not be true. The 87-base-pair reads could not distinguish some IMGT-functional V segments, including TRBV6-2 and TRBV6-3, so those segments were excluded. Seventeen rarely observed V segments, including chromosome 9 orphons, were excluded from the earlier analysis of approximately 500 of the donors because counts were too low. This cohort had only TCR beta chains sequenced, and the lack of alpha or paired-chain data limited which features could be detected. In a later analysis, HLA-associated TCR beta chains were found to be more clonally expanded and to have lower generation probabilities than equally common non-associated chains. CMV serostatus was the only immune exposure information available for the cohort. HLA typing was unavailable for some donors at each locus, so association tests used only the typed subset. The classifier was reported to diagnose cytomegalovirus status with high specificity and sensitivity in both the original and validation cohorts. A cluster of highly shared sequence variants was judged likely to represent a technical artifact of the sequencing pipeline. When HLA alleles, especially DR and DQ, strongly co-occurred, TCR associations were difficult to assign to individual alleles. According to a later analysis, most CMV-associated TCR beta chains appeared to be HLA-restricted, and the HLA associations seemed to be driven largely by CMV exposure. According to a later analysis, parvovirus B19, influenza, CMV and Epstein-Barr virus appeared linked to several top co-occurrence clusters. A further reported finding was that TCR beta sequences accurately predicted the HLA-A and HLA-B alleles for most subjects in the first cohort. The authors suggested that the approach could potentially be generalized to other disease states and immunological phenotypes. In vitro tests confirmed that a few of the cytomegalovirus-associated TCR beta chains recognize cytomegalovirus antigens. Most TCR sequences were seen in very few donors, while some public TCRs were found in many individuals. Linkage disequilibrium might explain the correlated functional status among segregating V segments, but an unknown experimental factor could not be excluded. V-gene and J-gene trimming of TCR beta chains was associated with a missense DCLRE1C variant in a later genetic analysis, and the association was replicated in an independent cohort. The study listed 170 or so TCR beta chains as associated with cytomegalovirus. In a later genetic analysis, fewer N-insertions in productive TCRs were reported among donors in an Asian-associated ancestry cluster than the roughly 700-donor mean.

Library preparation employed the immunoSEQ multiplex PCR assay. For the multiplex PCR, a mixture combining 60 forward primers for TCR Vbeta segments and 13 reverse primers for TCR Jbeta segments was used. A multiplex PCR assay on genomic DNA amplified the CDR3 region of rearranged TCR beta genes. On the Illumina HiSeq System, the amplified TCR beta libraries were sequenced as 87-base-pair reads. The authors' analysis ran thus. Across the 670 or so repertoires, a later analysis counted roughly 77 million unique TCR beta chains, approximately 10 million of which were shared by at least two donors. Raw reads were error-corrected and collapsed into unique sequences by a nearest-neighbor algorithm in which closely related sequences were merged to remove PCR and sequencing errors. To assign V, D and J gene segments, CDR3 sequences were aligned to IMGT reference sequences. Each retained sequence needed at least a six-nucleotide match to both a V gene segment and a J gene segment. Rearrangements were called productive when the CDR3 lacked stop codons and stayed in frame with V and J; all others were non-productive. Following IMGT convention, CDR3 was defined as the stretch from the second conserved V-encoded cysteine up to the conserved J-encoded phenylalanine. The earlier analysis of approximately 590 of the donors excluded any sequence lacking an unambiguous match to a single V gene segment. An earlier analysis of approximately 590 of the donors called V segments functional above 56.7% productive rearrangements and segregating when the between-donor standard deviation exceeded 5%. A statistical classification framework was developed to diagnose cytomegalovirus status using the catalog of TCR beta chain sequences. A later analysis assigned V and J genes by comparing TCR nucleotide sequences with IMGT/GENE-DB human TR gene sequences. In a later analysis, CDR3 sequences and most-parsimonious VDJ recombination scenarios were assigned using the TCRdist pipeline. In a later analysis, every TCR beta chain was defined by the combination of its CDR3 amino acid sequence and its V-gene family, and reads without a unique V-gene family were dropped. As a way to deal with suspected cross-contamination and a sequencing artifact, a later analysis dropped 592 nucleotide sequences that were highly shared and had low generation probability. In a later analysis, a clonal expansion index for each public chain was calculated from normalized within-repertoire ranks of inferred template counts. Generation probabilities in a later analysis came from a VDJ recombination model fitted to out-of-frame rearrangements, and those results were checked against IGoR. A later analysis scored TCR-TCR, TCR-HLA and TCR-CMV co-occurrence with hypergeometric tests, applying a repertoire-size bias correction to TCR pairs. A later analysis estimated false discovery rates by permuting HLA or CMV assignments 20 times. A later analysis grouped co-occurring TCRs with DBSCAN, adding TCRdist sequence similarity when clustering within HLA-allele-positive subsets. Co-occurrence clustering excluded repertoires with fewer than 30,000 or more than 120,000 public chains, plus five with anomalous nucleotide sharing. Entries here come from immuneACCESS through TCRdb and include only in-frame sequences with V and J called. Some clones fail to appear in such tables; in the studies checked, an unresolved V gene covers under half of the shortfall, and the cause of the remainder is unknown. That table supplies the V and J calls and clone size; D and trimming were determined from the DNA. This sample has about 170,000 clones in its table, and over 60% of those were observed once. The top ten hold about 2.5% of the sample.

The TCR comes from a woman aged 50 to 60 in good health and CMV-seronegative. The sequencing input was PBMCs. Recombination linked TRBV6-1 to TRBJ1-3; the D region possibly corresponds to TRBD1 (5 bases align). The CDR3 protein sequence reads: CASTGGRNSGNTIYF. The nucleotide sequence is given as TGTGCCAGCACCGGGGGACGGAATTCTGGAAACACCATATATTTT.